These 31 T cell receptor beta chains originate from one sample sequenced in a study of T cell responses to AZD1222 COVID-19 vaccine. This table comes from immunoSEQ multiplex PCR, and its TCRdb copy is limited to in-frame clones, with some not included. Of some 190,000 clones detected, 90% to 95% appear once; the ten largest clones hold over 1.5%. The material sequenced was peripheral blood, taken 28 days after the second AZD1222 dose. The receptors stem from an adult who received the AZD1222 COVID-19 vaccine.

The rearrangement links TRBV4-2 to TRBJ1-1; D might be TRBD1 (5 bases). The CDR3 is 18 residues long. Trimming took 0 bases from V and 6 from J, leaving 23 bases between them. The germline gives CDR1 LGHNA, CDR2 YNFKEQ. The DNA of the CDR3 is TGTGCCAGCAGCCAAGATCGACGACTGGTTCGGGGGAGTTCTGAAGCTTTCTTT. Encoded protein: CASSQDRRLVRGSSEAFF.

V is TRBV18 and J is TRBJ1-3; 8 bases fit TRBD1. The germline V gene has CDR1 KGHSH and CDR2 LQKENI. The CDR3 covers 15 residues. Trimming at V came to 2 bases and at J to 2 bases, leaving 2 bases not matched to a gene. CDR3 amino acids: CASSPKGQAGNTIYF. For the CDR3, the DNA is TGTGCCAGCTCACCAAAGGGACAGGCTGGAAACACCATATATTTT.

This clone has a single count. The chain links TRBV12-3 or TRBV12-4 to TRBJ2-5; possibly TRBD2 for D (5 bases). V lost 6 bases, J lost 10 bases, and 18 bases lay in between. The CDR3 runs to 13 residues. The CDR3 is CASRPNLLGDQYF. CDR3 in DNA: TGTGCCAGCAGGCCCAATCTCCTCGGGGACCAGTACTTC.

Note on this clone: At one of its ends the junction is not consistent with the germline gene, which may arise from a read error. This chain joins TRBV13 and TRBJ2-7; the match to TRBD1 covers 8 bases. The CDR3 is 13 amino acids. CDR1 is PRHDT, CDR2 FYEKMQ, per germline (reference sequence). CDR3 amino acids: CASSLGQGYEQYF. The CDR3 region has the DNA TGTGCCAGCAGCCTAGGACAGGGCTACGAGCAGTACTTC.

V gene TRBV7-9 combines with J gene TRBJ2-7; a possible D gene is TRBD2 (7 bases). The CDR3 contains 12 residues. Germline assignment: CDR1 SEHNR and CDR2 FQNEAQ (reference sequence). Trimming took off 3 bases at V and 6 bases at J, with 9 bases between the two ends. CDR3 sequence: CASSFGGLEQYF. CDR3 nucleotide sequence: TGTGCCAGCAGCTTCGGGGGGCTCGAGCAGTACTTC.

This sequence joins TRBV6-5 and TRBJ2-7; D is ambiguous. The CDR3 runs 13 residues. The V and J ends lost 6 bases and 0 bases respectively, with 9 bases between them. The germline V gene has CDR1 MNHEY and CDR2 SVGAGI. CDR3 protein: CASRKDTSYEQYF. Written as DNA, the CDR3 is TGTGCCAGCAGGAAAGACACCTCCTACGAGCAGTACTTC.

This rearrangement joins TRBV3-1 (or the pseudogene TRBV3-2) to TRBJ1-3; 7 bases align to TRBD1. Germline lookup yields CDR1 LGHDT and CDR2 YNNKEL (reference sequence). The trim removed 0 bases at V and 1 base at J, leaving 6 bases unmatched. The CDR3 consists of 17 residues. CDR3 residues: CASSQEGTAKSGNTIYF. For the CDR3, the DNA is TGTGCCAGCAGCCAAGAGGGGACAGCTAAATCTGGAAACACCATATATTTT.

This clone was seen just once. The chain employs TRBV19 and TRBJ1-2; a weak D match, TRBD1 (5 bases). V gave up 1 base and J gave up 4 bases, with 13 bases separating them. Germline V lookup: CDR1 LNHDA, CDR2 SQIVND (reference sequence). The CDR3 has 15 amino acids. DNA of the CDR3: TGTGCCAGTAGTATAGGAGGGGCCAACTTCTATGGCTACACCTTC. Its translation is CASSIGGANFYGYTF.

V usage is TRBV30 and J usage is TRBJ1-5; a possible D gene is TRBD1 (5 bases). The germline gives CDR1 GTSNPN, CDR2 SVGIG (reference sequence). With 2 bases removed from V and 0 bases from J, the gap between germline ends came to 8 bases. CDR3 length equals 14 residues. The CDR3 loop is CAWSLTGSNQPQHF. CDR3 in DNA: TGTGCCTGGAGTCTCACAGGTAGCAATCAGCCCCAGCATTTT.

The chain is built from TRBV7-9 and TRBJ1-6; weak D call: TRBD1 (5 bases). Per germline, CDR1 SEHNR and CDR2 FQNEAQ (reference sequence). V was trimmed by 4 bases and J by 10 bases, leaving 17 bases between them. CDR3 size: 15 residues. CDR3 loop: CASSSGVRGTSPLHF. CDR3 nucleotide sequence: TGTGCCAGCAGCTCCGGCGTCCGGGGGACGTCACCCCTCCACTTT.

The chain has TRBV7-9 and TRBJ2-5; tentative D call: TRBD1 (6 bases). The V end lost 4 bases, the J end lost 2 bases, and 17 bases lay between the germline ends. The CDR3 contains 16 residues. Germline V gene lookup returns CDR1 SEHNR and CDR2 FQNEAQ (reference sequence). The DNA of the CDR3 is TGTGCCAGCAGCTCAGAGACCACAGGGTCTCAAGAGACCCAGTACTTC. Encoded protein: CASSSETTGSQETQYF.

This clone was recorded only once. The chain employs TRBV7-2 and TRBJ2-2; 13 bases fit TRBD2. Looked up from germline, CDR1 is SGHTA and CDR2 is FQGNSA. The trim removed 5 bases at V and 5 bases at J, leaving 11 bases unmatched. The CDR3 runs 18 residues. CDR3 protein: CASSLPPLTSGGTGELFF. CDR3 nucleotide sequence: TGTGCCAGCAGCCTCCCCCCCCTGACTAGCGGGGGGACCGGGGAGCTGTTTTTT.

This chain joins TRBV2 and TRBJ1-5, with D possibly TRBD1 on 5 matching bases. V lost 2 bases, J lost 5 bases, and 10 bases lay in between. This CDR3 has 14 residues. Germline values: CDR1 SNHLY, CDR2 FYNNEI. The CDR3 spells CASSERRVDQPQHF. The CDR3 DNA is TGTGCCAGCAGTGAACGCAGGGTGGATCAGCCCCAGCATTTT.

This sequence joins TRBV2 and TRBJ1-5, with D unclear. V gave up 6 bases and J gave up 3 bases, with 12 bases separating them. The CDR3 is 14 residues long. Germline-derived CDR1 and CDR2 are SNHLY and FYNNEI. CDR3 sequence (DNA): TGTGCCAGCAGGGCGACCGATGCCAATCAGCCCCAGCATTTT. This encodes CASRATDANQPQHF. The full variable domain, its missing parts supplied by reference TRBV2 and TRBJ1-5, is EPEVTQTPSHQVTQMGQEVILRCVPISNHLYFYWYRQILGQKVEFLVSFYNNEISEKSEIFDDQFSVERPDGSNFTLKIRSTKLEDSAMYFCASRATDANQPQHFGDGTRLSIL.

The V and J genes are TRBV30 and TRBJ1-2; 8 nucleotides line up with TRBD1. CDR1 and CDR2 (germline): GTSNPN, SVGIG (reference sequence). This CDR3 contains 17 residues. V was clipped by 4 bases and J by 1 base; unmatched bases: 14. For the CDR3, the DNA is TGTGCCTGGATTCCCGGGACAGGTAACCTTTTTAACTATGGCTACACCTTC. Amino acid sequence: CAWIPGTGNLFNYGYTF.

CDR3 region: CASTLRGSGANVLTF. In DNA, the CDR3 is TGTGCCAGCACCCTGCGTGGTTCCGGGGCCAACGTCCTGACTTTC. The rearrangement links TRBV5-6 to TRBJ2-6; D uncertain. The CDR3 totals 15 residues. Germline values: CDR1 SGHDT, CDR2 YYEEEE. The germline V and J ends were trimmed by 6 bases and 4 bases, with 14 bases remaining between them.

This clone was counted only a few times. The chain links TRBV3-1 (or the pseudogene TRBV3-2) to TRBJ1-5; D unclear. The germline V and J ends were trimmed by 0 bases and 2 bases, with 5 bases remaining between them. The CDR3 covers 14 residues. CDR1 LGHDT and CDR2 YNNKEL come from the germline V gene (reference sequence). CDR3 in amino acids: CASSQDWRNQPQHF. In DNA, the CDR3 is TGTGCCAGCAGCCAAGATTGGCGCAATCAGCCCCAGCATTTT.

The chain combines TRBV30 with TRBJ1-2; D is perhaps TRBD1 (5 bases). The CDR3 totals 14 residues. Per the germline V gene, CDR1 is GTSNPN and CDR2 is SVGIG (reference sequence). V lost 3 bases and J lost 6, with 17 bases in between. The CDR3 sequence: CAWSAVGAANGYTF. The DNA of the CDR3 is TGTGCCTGGAGCGCCGTCGGGGCCGCCAATGGCTACACCTTC.

V and J are TRBV18 and TRBJ1-1, with D maybe TRBD1 (5 bases). CDR1 KGHSH and CDR2 LQKENI come from the germline V gene. V shed 5 bases and J shed 1 base, with 11 bases lying between them. The CDR3 runs 14 residues. CDR3 residues: CASSSGTENTEAFF. CDR3 in DNA: TGTGCCAGCTCATCTGGGACTGAGAACACTGAAGCTTTCTTT.

V usage is TRBV5-1 and J usage is TRBJ2-1, with D tentatively TRBD2 (5 bases). Trimming shortened V by 5 bases and J by 5 bases, and 17 bases separated the two germline ends. CDR1 and CDR2 from the germline V gene are SGHRS and YFSETQ. The CDR3 length is 15 residues. CDR3 nucleotide sequence: TGCGCCAGCAGATATAGCGCCCTTCCCGACAATGAGCAGTTCTTC. Translating gives CASRYSALPDNEQFF.

V is TRBV6-6 and J is TRBJ1-2, with 7 bases matching TRBD1. CDR1 and CDR2 (germline): MNHNY, SVGAGI (reference sequence). The CDR3 consists of 14 residues. V gave up 6 bases and J gave up 0 bases; unmatched junction bases: 4. As DNA, the CDR3 is TGTGCCAGCAGCCGGGACAGTACTAACTATGGCTACACCTTC. Translating gives CASSRDSTNYGYTF.

DNA for the CDR3: TGTGCCAGCAGCTTAGGTTTCGCTCGACGGCAGTACTTC. Translating gives CASSLGFARRQYF. The chain combines TRBV7-2 with TRBJ2-7; D gene ambiguous. The V end was cut by 1 base, the J end by 9 bases, with 13 bases between. Germline loops: CDR1 SGHTA, CDR2 FQGNSA. The CDR3 covers 13 residues.

This chain links TRBV11-2 with TRBJ2-3, with D possibly matching TRBD1 (7 bases). V dropped 4 bases and J dropped 2 bases, with 16 bases sitting between them. The germline V gene encodes CDR1 SGHAT and CDR2 FQNNGV. The CDR3 is 16 amino acids. The CDR3 sequence: CASSSRRGTDTDTQYF. CDR3 DNA: TGTGCCAGCAGCTCCCGTCGGGGGACAGACACAGATACGCAGTATTTT. Looking up the rest from reference TRBV11-2 and TRBJ2-3 gives the full variable domain: EAGVAQSPRYKIIEKRQSVAFWCNPISGHATLYWYQQILGQGPKLLIQFQNNGVVDDSQLPKDRFSAERLKGVDSTLKIQPAKLEDSAVYLCASSSRRGTDTDTQYFGPGTRLTVL.

The chain employs TRBV7-9 and TRBJ1-4; D gene unclear. The CDR3 is made up of 16 amino acids. Deletions cut 3 bases from V and 0 bases from J, with 11 bases between. Germline V gene sequence: CDR1 SEHNR, CDR2 FQNEAQ (reference sequence). The CDR3 is CASSFGDPSTNEKLFF. The CDR3 nucleotides are TGTGCCAGCAGCTTTGGGGATCCTTCAACTAATGAAAAACTGTTTTTT.

The chain carries TRBV4-1 and TRBJ2-1; D remains unclear. CDR3 length equals 16 residues. The V gene lost 0 bases and the J gene lost 0 bases, with 9 bases spanning the gap. The germline V gene has CDR1 MGHRA and CDR2 YSYEKL. The DNA of the CDR3 is TGCGCCAGCAGCCAAGAAGGCAGGAGCTCCTACAATGAGCAGTTCTTC. This encodes CASSQEGRSSYNEQFF.

The chain couples TRBV11-2 to TRBJ2-7; 9 bases agree with TRBD2. Germline V lookup: CDR1 SGHAT, CDR2 FQNNGV. J lost 4 bases, V lost 4 bases, and 8 bases had no gene match. CDR3 size: 15 residues. In DNA form, the CDR3 reads TGTGCCAGCAGCTCACAACTAGCGGGTGATTACGAGCAGTACTTC. This codes for CASSSQLAGDYEQYF.

The chain uses TRBV11-2 and TRBJ2-1; D is ambiguous. The germline V gene has CDR1 SGHAT and CDR2 FQNNGV. V gave up 0 bases and J gave up 4 bases, with 4 bases separating them. The CDR3 is 13 residues long. The CDR3 is CASSLEQYNEQFF. In nucleotides, the CDR3 is TGTGCCAGCAGCTTAGAACAGTACAATGAGCAGTTCTTC.

The chain has TRBV12-3 or TRBV12-4 and TRBJ2-1; D call uncertain. The CDR3 sequence is 13 residues long. The V and J ends lost 3 bases and 4 bases respectively, with 7 bases between them. CDR3: CASSFARYNEQFF. The CDR3 DNA sequence: TGTGCCAGCAGTTTCGCCCGGTACAATGAGCAGTTCTTC.

This clone appeared a single time. This chain links TRBV12-3 or TRBV12-4 with TRBJ2-7; possibly TRBD2 for D (5 bases). V gave up 3 bases and J gave up 3 bases, with 9 bases separating them. The CDR3 contains 13 residues. CDR3 DNA: TGTGCCAGCAGTTTTGGACTGTTCTACGAGCAGTACTTC. Protein product: CASSFGLFYEQYF.

The table lists this clone with a count of one. V usage is TRBV19 and J usage is TRBJ1-5, with TRBD1 as a possible D gene (5 bases). The V end was cut by 1 base, the J end by 3 bases, with 10 bases between. Germline V gene lookup returns CDR1 LNHDA and CDR2 SQIVND (reference sequence). The CDR3 sequence is 15 residues long. The CDR3 DNA follows: TGTGCCAGTAGTATAGGGCAGGGACTCAATCAGCCCCAGCATTTT. Its protein product is CASSIGQGLNQPQHF. The full variable domain, rest sourced from reference TRBV19 and TRBJ1-5, is DGGITQSPKYLFRKEGQNVTLSCEQNLNHDAMYWYRQDPGQGLRLIYYSQIVNDFQKGDIAEGYSVSREKKESFPLTVTSAQKNPTAFYLCASSIGQGLNQPQHFGDGTRLSIL.

Only a few counts were recorded for this clone. The sample carries other DNA sequences with the same CDR3. This chain links TRBV27 with TRBJ1-6; D remains ambiguous. Looked up from germline, CDR1 is MNHEY and CDR2 is SMNVEV (reference sequence). The CDR3 is 13 amino acids. V was pared by 5 bases and J by 6 bases, with 8 bases between. For the CDR3, the DNA is TGTGCCAGCAGTAGGAGTTCTAATTCACCCCTCCACTTT. Amino acid sequence: CASSRSSNSPLHF.